These 29 T cell receptor beta chains were sequenced from one sample in a study of T cells in Graves' hyperthyroidism and ophthalmopathy. TCR beta CDR3 region amplification was performed from RNA transcripts. During a first-round RT-PCR of the TCR CDR3, the HTBI primer set was used. TCRdb re-analysed the multiplex PCR reads in MiXCR, keeping a single row per CDR3 protein. Of about 560,000 distinct CDR3 sequences listed, approximately 14% are singletons. The source material was blood. These receptors were collected from a woman in her twenties or thirties with Graves' hyperthyroidism.

CDR3 loop: CASSQELGLAGGYQETQYF. CDR3 bases: TGCGCCAGCAGCCAAGAGTTGGGACTAGCGGGGGGGTACCAAGAGACCCAGTACTTC. V and J are TRBV4-3 and TRBJ2-5, with 16 bases aligning to TRBD2. The CDR3 is 19 amino acids. CDR1 is LGHNA and CDR2 is YSLEER in the germline V gene. J lost 0 bases, V lost 0 bases, and 4 bases had no gene match.

V gene TRBV4-3 combines with J gene TRBJ2-1; D ambiguous. Germline CDR1 reads LGHNA; CDR2 reads YSLEER. V was pared by 1 base and J by 0 bases, with 16 bases between. The CDR3 consists of 18 residues. CDR3 in amino acids: CASSQVPLTPLSYNEQFF. The CDR3 coding sequence is TGCGCCAGCAGCCAAGTCCCCCTAACCCCCCTCTCCTACAATGAGCAGTTCTTC.

This sequence joins TRBV5-1 and TRBJ1-4; D not resolved. Germline CDR1 reads SGHRS; CDR2 reads YFSETQ. Trimming pared 2 bases from V and 8 bases from J, leaving 10 bases between. The CDR3 contains 13 residues. The CDR3 spells CASSLSREEKLFF. CDR3 nucleotides: TGCGCCAGCAGCTTAAGTCGGGAGGAAAAACTGTTTTTT.

This clonotype was picked up many times. J is TRBJ2-1 and V is TRBV5-6; 12 bases fit TRBD2. The J segment lost 5 bases and the V segment lost 0 bases, leaving 9 bases of the junction unmatched. Germline V gene data show CDR1 as SGHDT and CDR2 as YYEEEE. The CDR3 contains 18 residues. DNA for the CDR3: TGTGCCAGCAGCTTGGCGAGACTAGCGGGAGTTGGTGACAATGAGCAGTTCTTC. Its protein product is CASSLARLAGVGDNEQFF.

This clonotype has ten or more counts. The chain combines TRBV29-1 with TRBJ2-4, with D perhaps matching TRBD1 (6 bases). Deletions cut 0 bases from V and 1 base from J, with 13 bases between. Germline assignment: CDR1 SQVTM and CDR2 ANQGSEA. This CDR3 is 16 amino acids long. The CDR3 DNA is TGCAGCGTTGAAGACCCGACAGGATGGGCCAAAAACATTCAGTACTTC. Translating it yields CSVEDPTGWAKNIQYF. Drawing the rest from reference TRBV29-1 and TRBJ2-4, the complete variable domain is SAVISQKPSRDICQRGTSLTIQCQVDSQVTMMFWYRQQPGQSLTLIATANQGSEATYESGFVIDKFPISRPNLTFSTLTVSNMSPEDSSIYLCSVEDPTGWAKNIQYFGAGTRLSVL.

The sample holds many counts of this clonotype. This chain connects TRBV5-6 to TRBJ2-5, with D unclear. CDR3 length: 13 amino acids. Trimming took off 2 bases at V and 5 bases at J, with 10 bases between the two ends. Germline CDR1 is SGHDT and CDR2 is YYEEEE. CDR3 nucleotide sequence: TGTGCCAGCAGCTTAGAACTGATCGAGACCCAGTACTTC. Translating it yields CASSLELIETQYF.

This clonotype was detected ten times or more. V usage is TRBV27 and J usage is TRBJ2-1; D is unclear. Trimming took 7 bases from V and 0 from J, leaving 16 bases between them. Looked up from germline, CDR1 is MNHEY and CDR2 is SMNVEV (reference sequence). The CDR3 spans 16 residues. CDR3 in DNA: TGTGCCAGCAACGTTTTAAGTAGGAGCTCCTACAATGAGCAGTTCTTC. Translating gives CASNVLSRSSYNEQFF.

The chain couples TRBV29-1 to TRBJ2-7; D unresolved. The CDR3 spans 12 residues. V was pared by 4 bases and J by 2 bases, with 9 bases between. Per the germline V gene, CDR1 is SQVTM and CDR2 is ANQGSEA. CDR3 DNA: TGCAGCGTTGGGGGTGCAACCTACGAGCAGTACTTC. Translating gives CSVGGATYEQYF.

This clonotype was seen many times. The V and J genes are TRBV15 and TRBJ1-3; D gene ambiguous. Trimming stripped 3 bases from V and 3 bases from J, with 9 bases between. The CDR3 totals 14 residues. Germline loops: CDR1 LNHNV, CDR2 YYDKDF (reference sequence). The CDR3: CATSRVKFGNTIYF. CDR3 in DNA: TGTGCCACCAGCAGGGTCAAGTTTGGAAACACCATATATTTT.

This clonotype has ten or more counts. J is TRBJ1-5 and V is TRBV27; D is undetermined. From germline, CDR1 is MNHEY and CDR2 SMNVEV (reference sequence). The CDR3 covers 14 residues. V was clipped by 8 bases and J by 2 bases, with 13 bases between them. The CDR3 here is CASRGPGGNQPQHF. The CDR3, as DNA: TGTGCCAGCCGCGGACCAGGTGGCAATCAGCCCCAGCATTTT.

This clonotype has at least ten counts. V is TRBV28 and J is TRBJ2-3, with TRBD2 identical over 7 bases. The CDR3 extends over 18 amino acids. The germline CDR1 and CDR2 sequences are MDHEN and SYDVKM. After removal of 3 bases from V and 0 bases from J, the junction contained 12 bases not matched to a gene. CDR3 sequence reads: CASSLGRLATESTDTQYF. In DNA, the CDR3 is TGTGCCAGCAGTTTGGGCCGACTAGCAACAGAAAGCACAGATACGCAGTATTTT.

This clonotype was detected ten times or more. The V call is TRBV6-1, the J call TRBJ2-2, with TRBD2 identical over 12 bases. This CDR3 spans 15 amino acids. Germline V gene data show CDR1 as MNHNS and CDR2 as SASEGT. J lost 6 bases, V lost 6 bases, and 5 bases had no gene match. The CDR3 is CASRAGLAGPGELFF. DNA of the CDR3: TGTGCCAGCAGGGCGGGACTAGCGGGTCCCGGGGAGCTGTTTTTT.

Ten or more counts support this clonotype. V and J are TRBV28 and TRBJ2-7, with a weak D call TRBD1 (6 bases). The CDR3 loop spans 14 amino acids. In germline, CDR1 is MDHEN, CDR2 SYDVKM. Between the trimmed V and J ends, which lost 5 bases and 4 bases, there was a span of 15 bases. The CDR3 loop is CASSLQGLSYEQYF. The CDR3 DNA follows: TGTGCCAGCAGTCTACAGGGTCTCTCGTACGAGCAGTACTTC. Full variable domain (outside the CDR3, taken from reference TRBV28 and TRBJ2-7): DVKVTQSSRYLVKRTGEKVFLECVQDMDHENMFWYRQDPGLGLRLIYFSYDVKMKEKGDIPEGYSVSREKKERFSLILESASTNQTSMYLCASSLQGLSYEQYFGPGTRLTVT.

The chain combines TRBV12-3 or TRBV12-4 with TRBJ2-1, with TRBD2 identical over 9 bases. Losses at the gene ends were 5 bases for V and 12 bases for J; bases not matched to a gene: 8. CDR3 length: 13 amino acids. The CDR3 region is CASSPGLAATQFF. Written as DNA, the CDR3 is TGTGCCAGCAGTCCGGGACTAGCCGCTACGCAGTTCTTC.

This chain connects TRBV12-3 or TRBV12-4 to TRBJ1-4, with 7 nucleotides matching TRBD1. The CDR3 sequence is 12 residues long. Trimming at V came to 6 bases and at J to 7 bases, leaving 2 bases not matched to a gene. For the CDR3, the DNA is TGTGCCAGCAGGACAGGGTTTGAAAAACTGTTTTTT. Translating it yields CASRTGFEKLFF.

In this sample, this clonotype turned up many times. The V call is TRBV24-1, the J call TRBJ2-7; tentative D call: TRBD2 (5 bases). This CDR3 has 13 residues. Deletions cut 7 bases from V and 6 bases from J, with 15 bases between. Germline assignment: CDR1 KGHDR and CDR2 SFDVKD. The chain's CDR3 is CATSRDGEGEQYF. DNA for the CDR3: TGTGCCACCAGCCGAGACGGGGAAGGCGAGCAGTACTTC.

This clonotype appeared many times. The chain couples TRBV11-3 to TRBJ2-3, with TRBD1 matching 8 bases. This CDR3 contains 13 residues. Germline V gene sequence: CDR1 SGHNT, CDR2 YENEEA. V gave up 10 bases and J gave up 6 bases; unmatched junction bases: 9. CDR3: CATRTGRMDTQYF. CDR3 nucleotides: TGTGCCACCCGGACAGGGCGGATGGATACGCAGTATTTT.

Only a few counts were recorded for this clonotype. This CDR3 is CATSDLAGSHTQYF. DNA of the CDR3: TGTGCCACCAGTGATTTGGCCGGGAGTCATACGCAGTATTTT. The chain employs TRBV24-1 and TRBJ2-3, with a weak D call TRBD2 (6 bases). Trimming cost V 0 bases and J 7 bases, with 10 bases left between them. Germline assignment: CDR1 KGHDR and CDR2 SFDVKD. The CDR3 has 14 residues.

The genes are TRBV29-1 and TRBJ2-7; TRBD1 aligns across 7 bases. V lost 1 base to trimming and J lost 0 bases; unmatched junction nucleotides: 6. CDR3 length: 15 residues. Germline V gives CDR1 SQVTM, CDR2 ANQGSEA. CDR3 nucleotide sequence: TGCAGCGTTGAAGGTTCGAGGGACAGCTCCTACGAGCAGTACTTC. Encoded protein: CSVEGSRDSSYEQYF.

This clonotype was counted many times. This chain links TRBV24-1 with TRBJ1-4; 7 bases are a match to TRBD1. The CDR3 has 15 residues. Losses at the gene ends were 6 bases for V and 8 bases for J; bases not matched to a gene: 11. Germline V CDR1 and CDR2: KGHDR, SFDVKD. Here the CDR3 reads CATSPAGGLGEKLFF. CDR3 bases: TGTGCCACCAGTCCTGCAGGGGGGCTAGGAGAAAAACTGTTTTTT.

The table lists this clonotype with many counts. The V call is TRBV28, the J call TRBJ2-7; 8 positions match TRBD1. The CDR3 consists of 15 residues. Germline V gene lookup returns CDR1 MDHEN and CDR2 SYDVKM. Trimming removed 6 bases from V and 1 base from J; junction bases left unmatched: 8. The CDR3 DNA is TGTGCCAGCAGGAGGAACTACAGGGGGTCCTACGAGCAGTACTTC. Its translation: CASRRNYRGSYEQYF.

This clonotype has at least ten counts. The chain links TRBV20-1 to TRBJ2-1; 8 bases line up with TRBD1. This CDR3 has 19 residues. V was clipped by 3 bases and J by 0 bases; unmatched bases: 16. Per the germline V gene, CDR1 is DFQATT and CDR2 is SNEGSKA (reference sequence). The CDR3 DNA sequence: TGCAGTGCTAGGGGCTCAGGGGGCGCGGGGACGAACTCCTACAATGAGCAGTTCTTC. This sequence encodes CSARGSGGAGTNSYNEQFF.

The table lists this clonotype with a few counts. J is TRBJ2-5 and V is TRBV19, with a tentative D call TRBD2 (5 bases). V lost 1 base, J lost 7 bases, and 22 bases lay in between. The length of the CDR3 is 17 residues. Germline V gene sequence: CDR1 LNHDA, CDR2 SQIVND (reference sequence). The CDR3: CASSIGVAPGIEGTQYF. CDR3 nucleotide sequence: TGTGCCAGTAGTATAGGGGTCGCGCCGGGCATAGAGGGGACCCAGTACTTC. The full variable domain, rest sourced from reference TRBV19 and TRBJ2-5, is DGGITQSPKYLFRKEGQNVTLSCEQNLNHDAMYWYRQDPGQGLRLIYYSQIVNDFQKGDIAEGYSVSREKKESFPLTVTSAQKNPTAFYLCASSIGVAPGIEGTQYFGPGTRLLVL.

This clonotype was observed many times. This chain joins TRBV2 and TRBJ2-7; 7 nucleotides match TRBD2. V lost 10 bases and J lost 0; bases outside the gene matches: 21. This CDR3 has 18 amino acids. Germline CDR1 reads SNHLY; CDR2 reads FYNNEI. This CDR3 reads CATLLPGLKSPSSYEQYF. The CDR3 DNA sequence: TGTGCCACGCTACTCCCGGGACTAAAGTCTCCGAGCTCCTACGAGCAGTACTTC.

The rearrangement joins TRBV19 to TRBJ1-2; D is unresolved. There are 13 residues in the CDR3. V was shortened by 9 bases and J by 0 bases, with 11 bases between the two germline ends. Germline CDR1 reads LNHDA; CDR2 reads SQIVND (reference sequence). CDR3 residues: CASRTATNYGYTF. The CDR3 region has the DNA TGTGCCAGCCGAACAGCCACTAACTATGGCTACACCTTC.

The gene calls are TRBV5-1 and TRBJ2-1, with 9 bases identical to TRBD2. With V trimmed by 3 bases and J by 0 bases, 4 bases remained unmatched. Germline-derived CDR1 and CDR2 are SGHRS and YFSETQ. There are 16 residues in the CDR3. CDR3: CASSSSGDISYNEQFF. CDR3 sequence (DNA): TGCGCCAGCAGCTCTAGCGGGGACATCTCCTACAATGAGCAGTTCTTC.

This clonotype was recorded at least ten times. This chain joins TRBV11-2 and TRBJ1-2; TRBD1 might be the D (6 bases). V lost 4 bases to trimming and J lost 4 bases, with 10 bases between them. The CDR3 is 13 residues long. Germline CDR1 and CDR2: SGHAT and FQNNGV. CDR3 sequence reads: CASSSRGGYGYTF. The DNA for the CDR3 is TGTGCCAGCAGCTCCAGGGGTGGCTATGGCTACACCTTC. Looking up the rest from reference TRBV11-2 and TRBJ1-2 gives the full variable domain: EAGVAQSPRYKIIEKRQSVAFWCNPISGHATLYWYQQILGQGPKLLIQFQNNGVVDDSQLPKDRFSAERLKGVDSTLKIQPAKLEDSAVYLCASSSRGGYGYTFGSGTRLTVV.

There are a few counts of this clonotype. The chain joins TRBV9 to TRBJ2-5, with a possible D match to TRBD2 (5 bases). The CDR3 has 15 amino acids. In germline, CDR1 is SGDLS, CDR2 YYNGEE. V was cut by 3 bases and J by 2 bases, with 14 bases left in between. CDR3 loop: CASSAILGGQETQYF. The CDR3 nucleotides read TGTGCCAGCAGCGCTATACTAGGCGGTCAAGAGACCCAGTACTTC.

The chain combines TRBV4-1 with TRBJ2-7; 12 nucleotides line up with TRBD1. The germline gives CDR1 MGHRA, CDR2 YSYEKL. The CDR3 totals 16 residues. V was pared by 4 bases and J by 5 bases, with 9 bases of the junction left unmatched. The CDR3 DNA sequence: TGCGCCAGCAGCCGAATCTCCGGGACAGGGGGCGACGAGCAGTACTTC. It is translated as CASSRISGTGGDEQYF.